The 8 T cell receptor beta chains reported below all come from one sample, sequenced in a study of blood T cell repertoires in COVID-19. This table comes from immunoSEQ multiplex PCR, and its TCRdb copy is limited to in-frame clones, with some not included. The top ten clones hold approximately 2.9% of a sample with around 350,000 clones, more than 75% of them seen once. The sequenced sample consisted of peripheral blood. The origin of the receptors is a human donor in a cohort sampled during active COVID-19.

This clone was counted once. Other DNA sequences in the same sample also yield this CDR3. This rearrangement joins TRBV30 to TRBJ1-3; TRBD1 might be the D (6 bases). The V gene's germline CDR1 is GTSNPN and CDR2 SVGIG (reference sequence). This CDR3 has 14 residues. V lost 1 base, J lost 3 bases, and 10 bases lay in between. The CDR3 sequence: CAWSGTGSGNTIYF. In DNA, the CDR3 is TGTGCCTGGAGTGGTACAGGGAGTGGAAACACCATATATTTT. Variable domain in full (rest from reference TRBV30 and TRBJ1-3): SQTIHQWPATLVQPVGSPLSLECTVEGTSNPNLYWYRQAAGRGLQLLFYSVGIGQISSEVPQNLSASRPQDRQFILSSKKLLLSDSGFYLCAWSGTGSGNTIYFGEGSWLTVV.

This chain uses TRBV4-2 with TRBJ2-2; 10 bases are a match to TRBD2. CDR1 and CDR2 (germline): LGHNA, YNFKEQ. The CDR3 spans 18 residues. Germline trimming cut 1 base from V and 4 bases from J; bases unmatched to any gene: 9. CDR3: CASSQALAGVGSTGELFF. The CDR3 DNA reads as TGTGCCAGCAGCCAAGCGCTAGCGGGAGTAGGGAGCACCGGGGAGCTGTTTTTT.

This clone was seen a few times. In nucleotides, the CDR3 is TGTGCCAGCAGCTTAGGCGGGGGGCTCGATACGCAGTATTTT. Protein product: CASSLGGGLDTQYF. The rearrangement joins TRBV7-3 to TRBJ2-3; 8 positions match TRBD2. V dropped 2 bases and J dropped 6; count of bases not matched to a gene: 4. The CDR3 totals 14 residues. From germline, CDR1 is SGHTA and CDR2 FQGTGA.

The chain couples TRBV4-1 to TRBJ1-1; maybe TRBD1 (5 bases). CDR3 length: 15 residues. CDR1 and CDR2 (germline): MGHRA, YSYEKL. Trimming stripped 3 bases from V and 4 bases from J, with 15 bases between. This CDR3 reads CASSHPVGGVTEAFF. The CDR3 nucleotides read TGCGCCAGCAGCCACCCTGTCGGGGGTGTCACTGAAGCTTTCTTT.

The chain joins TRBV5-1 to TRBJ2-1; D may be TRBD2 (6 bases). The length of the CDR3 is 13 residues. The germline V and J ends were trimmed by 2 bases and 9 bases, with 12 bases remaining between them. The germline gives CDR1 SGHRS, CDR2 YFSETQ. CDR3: CASSFSRGFEQFF. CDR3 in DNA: TGCGCCAGCAGCTTCTCTCGGGGGTTTGAGCAGTTCTTC.

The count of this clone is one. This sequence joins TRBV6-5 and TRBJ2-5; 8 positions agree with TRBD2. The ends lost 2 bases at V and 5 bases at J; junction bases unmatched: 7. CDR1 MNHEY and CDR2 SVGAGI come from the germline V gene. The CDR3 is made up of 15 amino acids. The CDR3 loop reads CASSYRARGVETQYF. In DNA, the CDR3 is TGTGCCAGCAGTTACCGGGCGCGGGGGGTTGAGACCCAGTACTTC.

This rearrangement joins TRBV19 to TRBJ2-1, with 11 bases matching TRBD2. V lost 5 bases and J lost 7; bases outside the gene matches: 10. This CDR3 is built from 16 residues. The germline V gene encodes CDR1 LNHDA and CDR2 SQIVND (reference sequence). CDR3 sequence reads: CASSSRLAGSGNEQFF. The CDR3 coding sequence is TGTGCCAGTAGTTCGAGACTAGCGGGGTCTGGTAATGAGCAGTTCTTC.

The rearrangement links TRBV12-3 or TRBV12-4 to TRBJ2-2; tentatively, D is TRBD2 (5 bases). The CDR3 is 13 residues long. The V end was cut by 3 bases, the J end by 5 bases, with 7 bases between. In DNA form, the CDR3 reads TGTGCCAGCAGTTTTAGCGAGACCGGGGAGCTGTTTTTT. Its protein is CASSFSETGELFF.